This is a list of T cell receptor beta chains from one sample in a study of blood T cell repertoires in COVID-19. Sequencing used immunoSEQ multiplex PCR; TCRdb keeps in-frame clones, though not all of them. The sample lists around 150,000 clones, about 77% occurring once. The specimen was peripheral blood. These receptors all come from a woman of 80 years or more with acute or convalescent COVID-19. CDR3s include the opening cysteine and the closing phenylalanine or tryptophan. The order of the fields is clone size, J gene, D gene, V gene, CDR3 protein, CDR3 DNA. A D gene is named only where the DNA matches it firmly. Some rows mark clone size as missing; the rest say once, few, many or name a class of expanded clone.

>.|TRBJ1-1|.|TRBV7-2
CASSFGWNTEAFF
TGTGCCAGCAGCTTCGGGTGGAACACTGAAGCTTTCTTT
>many|TRBJ2-2|.|TRBV18
CASSPISPEVTGELFF
TGTGCCAGCTCACCAATTTCGCCAGAGGTCACCGGGGAGCTGTTTTTT
>.|TRBJ1-6|.|TRBV2
CAKSGNRNNSPLHF
TGTGCGAAAAGCGGGAACAGAAATAATTCACCCCTCCACTTT
>once|TRBJ1-4|.|TRBV30
CAWNPRGAINEKLFF
TGTGCCTGGAATCCCCGGGGGGCGATTAATGAAAAACTGTTTTTT
>once|TRBJ1-4|.|TRBV28
CASRRQVNEKLFF
TGTGCCAGCAGGCGACAGGTGAATGAAAAACTGTTTTTT
>.|TRBJ2-7|.|TRBV28
CASTLESTREQYF
TGTGCCAGCACCCTCGAGTCGACACGCGAGCAGTACTTC
>.|TRBJ1-1|.|TRBV6-5
CASSYWDGGDTEAFF
TGTGCCAGCAGTTACTGGGACGGCGGGGACACTGAAGCTTTCTTT
>.|TRBJ2-2|TRBD1|TRBV7-9
CASSPDRYTGELFF
TGTGCCAGCAGCCCGGACAGGTACACCGGGGAGCTGTTTTTT
>.|TRBJ2-7|TRBD1|TRBV27
CASRVLGQGVYEQYF
TGTGCCAGCAGGGTGCTAGGACAGGGGGTCTACGAGCAGTACTTC
>.|TRBJ2-3|.|TRBV18
CASYLSRGDTQYF
TGTGCCAGCTACCTGTCCCGGGGTGATACGCAGTATTTT
>few|TRBJ2-5|.|TRBV12-3/TRBV12-4
CASRLGGEETQYF
TGTGCCAGCAGATTAGGGGGGGAAGAGACCCAGTACTTC
>once|TRBJ1-4|.|TRBV30
CAWTTGLSMRKLFF
TGTGCCTGGACAACCGGACTTTCCATGAGGAAACTGTTTTTT
>.|TRBJ1-4|.|TRBV18
CASSPGRGNEKLFF
TGTGCCAGCTCCCCCGGACGGGGTAATGAAAAACTGTTTTTT
>.|TRBJ1-3|TRBD1|TRBV11-2
CASSLATGATNTIYF
TGTGCCAGCAGCTTAGCGACAGGGGCGACGAACACCATATATTTT
>few|TRBJ1-2|.|TRBV7-8
CASSRQNSIANYGYTF
TGTGCCAGCAGCCGGCAAAATTCTATAGCTAACTATGGCTACACCTTC
>once|TRBJ2-7|.|TRBV28
CASSPKLAINEQYF
TGTGCCAGCAGTCCCAAGTTAGCGATCAACGAGCAGTACTTC
>.|TRBJ2-5|.|TRBV7-9
CASSRSGVAETQYF
TGTGCCAGCAGCCGTTCGGGGGTGGCAGAGACCCAGTACTTC
>.|TRBJ2-1|.|TRBV5-1
CASSLGGNSYNEQFF
TGCGCCAGCAGCTTGGGCGGGAATTCCTACAATGAGCAGTTCTTC
>.|TRBJ1-4|TRBD1|TRBV27
CASSLSGTGREKLFF
TGTGCCAGCAGTTTATCGGGGACAGGACGTGAAAAACTGTTTTTT
>.|TRBJ2-2|TRBD2|TRBV3-1/TRBV3-2
CASSHPGGPSAGELFF
TGTGCCAGCAGCCACCCGGGGGGGCCATCGGCCGGGGAGCTGTTTTTT
>.|TRBJ1-2|TRBD1|TRBV7-9
CASSLTTGANYGYTF
TGTGCCAGCAGCCTTACCACAGGGGCTAACTATGGCTACACCTTC
>once|TRBJ1-1|.|TRBV6-5
CASRPPGRTEAFF
TGTGCCAGCCGGCCTCCAGGGAGGACTGAAGCTTTCTTT
>once|TRBJ1-2|TRBD1|TRBV2
CASTPGGGGVGYGYTF
TGTGCCAGCACCCCAGGGGGTGGGGGCGTTGGCTATGGCTACACCTTC
>.|TRBJ1-2|.|TRBV4-1
CASSSQGLYHGYTF
TGCGCCAGCAGCTCCCAGGGACTGTACCATGGCTACACCTTC
>once|TRBJ1-6|TRBD1|TRBV5-1
CASSPNRGTNSPLHF
TGCGCCAGCAGCCCGAACAGGGGAACGAATTCACCCCTCCACTTT
>once|TRBJ1-2|.|TRBV30
CAWTFNQGYGYTF
TGTGCCTGGACGTTCAATCAGGGCTATGGCTACACCTTC
>.|TRBJ2-7|TRBD1|TRBV6-5
CASRGTGGGEQYF
TGTGCCAGCAGAGGGACAGGGGGTGGCGAGCAGTACTTC
>.|TRBJ1-6|TRBD1|TRBV9
CASSSRQGNSPLHF
TGTGCCAGCAGCTCCCGACAGGGTAATTCACCCCTCCACTTT
>.|TRBJ1-1|.|TRBV5-1
CASSLGSYTEAFF
TGCGCCAGCAGCTTGGGGAGTTACACTGAAGCTTTCTTT
>.|TRBJ2-1|TRBD2|TRBV3-1/TRBV3-2
CASSQAPAGAYNEQFF
TGTGCCAGCAGCCAAGCTCCAGCGGGAGCCTACAATGAGCAGTTCTTC
>.|TRBJ2-5|TRBD1|TRBV3-1/TRBV3-2
CASSQDRDRGETQYF
TGTGCCAGCAGCCAAGATCGGGACAGGGGAGAGACCCAGTACTTC
>many|TRBJ1-2|.|TRBV19
CASSIDLQVYGYTF
TGTGCCAGTAGTATAGATCTACAGGTCTATGGCTACACCTTC
>.|TRBJ2-7|TRBD1|TRBV6-5
CASSSEFDRGGYEQYF
TGTGCCAGCAGTTCCGAATTTGACAGGGGGGGATACGAGCAGTACTTC
>.|TRBJ2-7|TRBD2|TRBV10-1
CASTRDGGYEQYF
TGCGCCAGCACCCGGGACGGGGGGTACGAGCAGTACTTC
>.|TRBJ2-3|TRBD1|TRBV28
CASINRDRGSDTQYF
TGTGCCAGCATTAACCGGGACAGGGGGTCGGATACGCAGTATTTT
>few|TRBJ1-2|TRBD1|TRBV6-6
CASSYQGAVYGYTF
TGTGCCAGCAGTTACCAGGGGGCGGTTTATGGCTACACCTTC
>few|TRBJ2-1|.|TRBV7-3
CASSPQLATDEQFF
TGTGCCAGCAGCCCCCAGCTAGCTACCGATGAGCAGTTCTTC
>once|TRBJ1-5|TRBD1|TRBV30
CAWSLTGAMTQHF
TGTGCCTGGAGCTTGACAGGGGCTATGACCCAGCATTTT
>.|TRBJ2-1|.|TRBV6-5
CASSYGEGGFHNEQFF
TGTGCCAGCAGTTACGGCGAGGGCGGGTTTCACAATGAGCAGTTCTTC